This is a list of T cell receptor beta chains from one sample in a study of beta chain features in type 1 diabetes. Repertoires were generated with immunoSEQ multiplex PCR, while TCRdb's copy carries only in-frame clones and drops some. This sample carries more than 150,000 clones, about 13% of them seen once, and the ten largest clones take approximately 0.62%. Sequencing was done on a sample of central memory CD4+ T cells from blood. The source of these receptors is a woman aged 18-29 years in good health. The CDR3 runs from the conserved cysteine through the conserved F or W. Fields, in order: J gene, V gene, clone size, D gene, CDR3 protein, CDR3 DNA. The D gene is left open where the match is weak. Clone size is not always given. Where it is, it says once, few, many or a class for expanded clones.

TRBJ1-2	TRBV7-8	.	.	CASSSGLDSHGYTF	TGTGCCAGCAGCTCGGGATTGGACAGCCATGGCTACACCTTC
TRBJ2-5	TRBV4-3	.	TRBD2	CASSQLAGYQETQYF	TGCGCCAGCAGCCAGCTAGCGGGATACCAAGAGACCCAGTACTTC
TRBJ2-7	TRBV5-1	.	.	CASSHQGVHEQYF	TGCGCCAGCAGCCACCAGGGTGTCCACGAGCAGTACTTC
TRBJ1-2	TRBV30	many	.	CAWRGSRIPEDYGYTF	TGTGCCTGGAGAGGTTCGCGAATCCCCGAGGACTATGGCTACACCTTC
TRBJ2-3	TRBV27	few	.	CASSLRRSTDTQYF	TGTGCCAGCAGTTTGCGGCGGAGCACAGATACGCAGTATTTT
TRBJ2-7	TRBV11-2	.	TRBD2	CASSPKLAGGSYEQYF	TGTGCCAGCAGCCCTAAACTAGCGGGAGGATCCTACGAGCAGTACTTC
TRBJ2-7	TRBV7-2	.	.	CASNPGSQTYEQYF	TGTGCCAGCAACCCAGGAAGCCAGACCTACGAGCAGTACTTC
TRBJ1-1	TRBV7-2	.	.	CASSFADRNTEAFF	TGTGCCAGCAGCTTCGCGGACAGAAACACTGAAGCTTTCTTT
TRBJ2-7	TRBV30	few	TRBD2	CAWNGAGGMKYF	TGTGCCTGGAACGGGGCGGGAGGGATGAAGTACTTC
TRBJ2-2	TRBV4-3	few	.	CASSQDDYTGELFF	TGCGCCAGCAGCCAAGATGACTACACCGGGGAGCTGTTTTTT
TRBJ2-5	TRBV15	few	TRBD1	CATSADRGRRETQYF	TGTGCCACCAGCGCAGACAGGGGGCGCAGAGAGACCCAGTACTTC